The next 4 T cell receptor beta chains were all read from a single sample in a study of cytomegalovirus exposure and HLA in healthy donors. 13 Jbeta primers and 60 Vbeta primers were used for the PCR. The method was immunoSEQ multiplex PCR; TCRdb's version includes in-frame clones alone and lacks a portion of them. The data show some 130,000 clones, over 65% seen once. The sequencing input was PBMCs. Source of these receptors: a female donor in good health and CMV-seropositive.

This clone has only a few counts. The CDR3 nucleotides read TGTGCCAGCAGCTTTGTCGCAGGGCCGTCGTACGAGCAGTACTTC. It is translated as CASSFVAGPSYEQYF. The V call is TRBV7-9, the J call TRBJ2-7, with D possibly being TRBD1 (5 bases). Per germline, CDR1 SEHNR and CDR2 FQNEAQ (reference sequence). The CDR3 extends over 15 amino acids. Trimming shortened V by 3 bases and J by 4 bases, and 16 bases separated the two germline ends.

The gene calls are TRBV9 and TRBJ1-5; TRBD1 matches at 7 bases. The CDR3 is 15 residues long. V trimming: 3 bases; J trimming: 6 bases; junction bases outside the gene matches: 9. Germline V lookup: CDR1 SGDLS, CDR2 YYNGEE. The CDR3 DNA reads as TGTGCCAGCAGCGACTGCACAGGGGCGGGTCAGCCCCAGCATTTT. It specifies CASSDCTGAGQPQHF.

This clone was seen just once. V gene TRBV5-4 combines with J gene TRBJ2-7; weak D call: TRBD2 (6 bases). The CDR3 contains 15 residues. The germline V and J ends were trimmed by 4 bases and 2 bases, with 16 bases remaining between them. The germline V gene encodes CDR1 SGHNT and CDR2 YYREEE (reference sequence). The CDR3 here is CASSRRDGVTYEQYF. DNA for the CDR3: TGTGCCAGCAGCCGGCGGGACGGAGTCACCTACGAGCAGTACTTC.

The chain uses TRBV6-5 and TRBJ1-4, with D maybe TRBD1 (5 bases). Germline CDR1 and CDR2: MNHEY and SVGAGI. This CDR3 comprises 15 residues. With 0 bases removed from V and 7 bases from J, the gap between germline ends came to 12 bases. The CDR3 nucleotides are TGTGCCAGCAGTTACTCTCGGCAGGGAGGTGAAAAACTGTTTTTT. It is translated as CASSYSRQGGEKLFF.